This T cell receptor beta chain emerged from a study of control samples from healthy donors and cancer patients. Sequenced by immunoSEQ multiplex PCR; TCRdb stores in-frame clones only, minus some. The top ten hold 17% of the sample, which has about 110,000 clones, roughly 91% seen once. The sequenced sample consisted of blood. This TCR was sampled from a woman in her forties or fifties in good health.

Here the CDR3 reads CARGGGRGGETQYF. CDR3 DNA sequence: TGTGCCAGAGGCGGGGGGAGAGGGGGGGAGACCCAGTACTTC. The chain combines TRBV6-5 with TRBJ2-5; 8 bases fit TRBD2. The V gene end was trimmed by 9 bases and the J gene end by 5 bases; junction bases not matched to a gene: 11. The CDR3 consists of 14 residues. Germline lookup yields CDR1 MNHEY and CDR2 SVGAGI.